This TCR beta chain was profiled in a study of regulatory dendritic cells for organ transplantation (dated 2017 in TCRdb). General notes on the study: Regulatory dendritic cells were generated from monocytes cultured with vitamin D3 on days 0 and 4 and IL-10 on day 4. On day 6, LPS was added to the DC cultures so that the response of the DCs to a potent maturation-inducing agent could be evaluated. Sorted naive and memory CD4+ and CD8+ T cells had their TCRbeta repertoires sequenced both before and after allostimulation with either regulatory or mature dendritic cells. General findings and caveats noted by the study authors: Expansion of memory CD8+ clones was induced by allostimulation in both subjects, but more limited expansion appeared to be induced by regulatory dendritic cells than by mature dendritic cells. Sequencing was done in only two subjects, and the authors reported considerable heterogeneity between individuals in the alloreactive memory CD8+ T cell pool. Of the resting subsets, memory CD8+ T cells had the largest number of alloreactive TCR clonotypes. Naive CD4+ and CD8+ T cells showed highly diverse repertoires, whereas memory cells were less diverse and memory CD8+ cells were the most oligoclonal.

V is cut back by 2 bases and J by 5 bases, with 7 bases in the junction unmatched. CDR1 and CDR2, looked up from the germline V gene, are MNHEY and SVGAGI. The cysteine opens and the phenylalanine closes a CDR3 of 15 amino acids. Solely the CDR3 DNA is kept, with 45 bases framed from the first base. This clone came up a few times. What antigen it recognizes has not been identified. No base quality information exists; no much larger clone differs at one position. A multiplexed two-step PCR with Vbeta-specific forward primers and Jbeta-specific reverse primers was used to amplify the TCRbeta CDR3 regions. TCRbeta libraries were sequenced on an Illumina instrument through the immunoSEQ service. Per the original workflow: IMGT annotation was used to assign V, D and J genes, and synthetic CDR3 analogues were used to correct counts for multiplex PCR bias. In the immunoSEQ Analyzer, repertoire clonality was calculated as one minus normalized Shannon entropy. Whether a clone counted as expanded was decided by Fisher's exact test with Benjamini-Hochberg false discovery rate control and a two-tailed cutoff of P<0.01. This immuneACCESS table, as held by TCRdb, lists in-frame sequences with V and J called but not all clones. Of the missing ones, under half trace to an unresolved V gene in checked studies; the others have no known cause. The D gene and trimming were derived from the DNA, and the V and J assignments and clone size from that table. Across this sample there are about 18,000 clones, with over 75% seen only once. The top ten clones comprise about 3% of the sample.

Sorted T cell subsets were CFSE-labeled and co-cultured for approximately 5 days with allogeneic regulatory or mature dendritic cells at a 1:10 DC:T ratio. FACS was used to sort CD4+ or CD8+ cells into naive T cells (CD45RA+) and memory T cells (CD45RO+). The T cells used for TCR sequencing were obtained from two healthy control subjects. Genomic DNA was extracted with the Qiagen DNeasy Blood & Tissue Kit. The source of this sequence is a human donor in good health. The receptor chain draws on TRBV6-5 and TRBJ1-1, with TRBD1 identical over 8 junction bases. Sequencing was carried out using memory CD4+ T cells from blood cultured with regulatory dendritic cells. The intended sense of this specimen's cell subset or site label: CD45RO+ memory T cells. The DNA sequence reads TGTGCCAGCAGTTACCTAATAACAGGGGGGACTGAAGCTTTCTTT. It specifies CASSYLITGGTEAFF.